This T cell receptor (beta chain) was documented in a study of cytomegalovirus exposure and HLA in healthy donors. Study-level results: Most CMV-associated TCR beta chains appeared HLA-restricted in a later analysis.

Germline CDR1 reads SGHNT; CDR2 reads YYREEE (reference sequence). The CDR3 is 17 amino acids. V lost 5 bases to trimming and J lost 5 bases, with 25 bases between them. As concerns this clone: What it binds is not known.

Amplification used 60 Vbeta primers and 13 Jbeta primers. Clones were read by immunoSEQ multiplex PCR, and TCRdb kept only the in-frame ones, dropping some. The table includes about 140,000 clones, 80% detected once. The gene calls are TRBV5-4 and TRBJ1-2, with unresolved D. The sample comprised PBMCs. This TCR was recovered from a man aged 25-40 years in good health. The CDR3 here is CASRILPADSLDYGYTF. The CDR3 DNA reads as TGTGCCAGCAGGATCCTTCCCGCAGACTCCCTCGATTATGGCTACACCTTC.